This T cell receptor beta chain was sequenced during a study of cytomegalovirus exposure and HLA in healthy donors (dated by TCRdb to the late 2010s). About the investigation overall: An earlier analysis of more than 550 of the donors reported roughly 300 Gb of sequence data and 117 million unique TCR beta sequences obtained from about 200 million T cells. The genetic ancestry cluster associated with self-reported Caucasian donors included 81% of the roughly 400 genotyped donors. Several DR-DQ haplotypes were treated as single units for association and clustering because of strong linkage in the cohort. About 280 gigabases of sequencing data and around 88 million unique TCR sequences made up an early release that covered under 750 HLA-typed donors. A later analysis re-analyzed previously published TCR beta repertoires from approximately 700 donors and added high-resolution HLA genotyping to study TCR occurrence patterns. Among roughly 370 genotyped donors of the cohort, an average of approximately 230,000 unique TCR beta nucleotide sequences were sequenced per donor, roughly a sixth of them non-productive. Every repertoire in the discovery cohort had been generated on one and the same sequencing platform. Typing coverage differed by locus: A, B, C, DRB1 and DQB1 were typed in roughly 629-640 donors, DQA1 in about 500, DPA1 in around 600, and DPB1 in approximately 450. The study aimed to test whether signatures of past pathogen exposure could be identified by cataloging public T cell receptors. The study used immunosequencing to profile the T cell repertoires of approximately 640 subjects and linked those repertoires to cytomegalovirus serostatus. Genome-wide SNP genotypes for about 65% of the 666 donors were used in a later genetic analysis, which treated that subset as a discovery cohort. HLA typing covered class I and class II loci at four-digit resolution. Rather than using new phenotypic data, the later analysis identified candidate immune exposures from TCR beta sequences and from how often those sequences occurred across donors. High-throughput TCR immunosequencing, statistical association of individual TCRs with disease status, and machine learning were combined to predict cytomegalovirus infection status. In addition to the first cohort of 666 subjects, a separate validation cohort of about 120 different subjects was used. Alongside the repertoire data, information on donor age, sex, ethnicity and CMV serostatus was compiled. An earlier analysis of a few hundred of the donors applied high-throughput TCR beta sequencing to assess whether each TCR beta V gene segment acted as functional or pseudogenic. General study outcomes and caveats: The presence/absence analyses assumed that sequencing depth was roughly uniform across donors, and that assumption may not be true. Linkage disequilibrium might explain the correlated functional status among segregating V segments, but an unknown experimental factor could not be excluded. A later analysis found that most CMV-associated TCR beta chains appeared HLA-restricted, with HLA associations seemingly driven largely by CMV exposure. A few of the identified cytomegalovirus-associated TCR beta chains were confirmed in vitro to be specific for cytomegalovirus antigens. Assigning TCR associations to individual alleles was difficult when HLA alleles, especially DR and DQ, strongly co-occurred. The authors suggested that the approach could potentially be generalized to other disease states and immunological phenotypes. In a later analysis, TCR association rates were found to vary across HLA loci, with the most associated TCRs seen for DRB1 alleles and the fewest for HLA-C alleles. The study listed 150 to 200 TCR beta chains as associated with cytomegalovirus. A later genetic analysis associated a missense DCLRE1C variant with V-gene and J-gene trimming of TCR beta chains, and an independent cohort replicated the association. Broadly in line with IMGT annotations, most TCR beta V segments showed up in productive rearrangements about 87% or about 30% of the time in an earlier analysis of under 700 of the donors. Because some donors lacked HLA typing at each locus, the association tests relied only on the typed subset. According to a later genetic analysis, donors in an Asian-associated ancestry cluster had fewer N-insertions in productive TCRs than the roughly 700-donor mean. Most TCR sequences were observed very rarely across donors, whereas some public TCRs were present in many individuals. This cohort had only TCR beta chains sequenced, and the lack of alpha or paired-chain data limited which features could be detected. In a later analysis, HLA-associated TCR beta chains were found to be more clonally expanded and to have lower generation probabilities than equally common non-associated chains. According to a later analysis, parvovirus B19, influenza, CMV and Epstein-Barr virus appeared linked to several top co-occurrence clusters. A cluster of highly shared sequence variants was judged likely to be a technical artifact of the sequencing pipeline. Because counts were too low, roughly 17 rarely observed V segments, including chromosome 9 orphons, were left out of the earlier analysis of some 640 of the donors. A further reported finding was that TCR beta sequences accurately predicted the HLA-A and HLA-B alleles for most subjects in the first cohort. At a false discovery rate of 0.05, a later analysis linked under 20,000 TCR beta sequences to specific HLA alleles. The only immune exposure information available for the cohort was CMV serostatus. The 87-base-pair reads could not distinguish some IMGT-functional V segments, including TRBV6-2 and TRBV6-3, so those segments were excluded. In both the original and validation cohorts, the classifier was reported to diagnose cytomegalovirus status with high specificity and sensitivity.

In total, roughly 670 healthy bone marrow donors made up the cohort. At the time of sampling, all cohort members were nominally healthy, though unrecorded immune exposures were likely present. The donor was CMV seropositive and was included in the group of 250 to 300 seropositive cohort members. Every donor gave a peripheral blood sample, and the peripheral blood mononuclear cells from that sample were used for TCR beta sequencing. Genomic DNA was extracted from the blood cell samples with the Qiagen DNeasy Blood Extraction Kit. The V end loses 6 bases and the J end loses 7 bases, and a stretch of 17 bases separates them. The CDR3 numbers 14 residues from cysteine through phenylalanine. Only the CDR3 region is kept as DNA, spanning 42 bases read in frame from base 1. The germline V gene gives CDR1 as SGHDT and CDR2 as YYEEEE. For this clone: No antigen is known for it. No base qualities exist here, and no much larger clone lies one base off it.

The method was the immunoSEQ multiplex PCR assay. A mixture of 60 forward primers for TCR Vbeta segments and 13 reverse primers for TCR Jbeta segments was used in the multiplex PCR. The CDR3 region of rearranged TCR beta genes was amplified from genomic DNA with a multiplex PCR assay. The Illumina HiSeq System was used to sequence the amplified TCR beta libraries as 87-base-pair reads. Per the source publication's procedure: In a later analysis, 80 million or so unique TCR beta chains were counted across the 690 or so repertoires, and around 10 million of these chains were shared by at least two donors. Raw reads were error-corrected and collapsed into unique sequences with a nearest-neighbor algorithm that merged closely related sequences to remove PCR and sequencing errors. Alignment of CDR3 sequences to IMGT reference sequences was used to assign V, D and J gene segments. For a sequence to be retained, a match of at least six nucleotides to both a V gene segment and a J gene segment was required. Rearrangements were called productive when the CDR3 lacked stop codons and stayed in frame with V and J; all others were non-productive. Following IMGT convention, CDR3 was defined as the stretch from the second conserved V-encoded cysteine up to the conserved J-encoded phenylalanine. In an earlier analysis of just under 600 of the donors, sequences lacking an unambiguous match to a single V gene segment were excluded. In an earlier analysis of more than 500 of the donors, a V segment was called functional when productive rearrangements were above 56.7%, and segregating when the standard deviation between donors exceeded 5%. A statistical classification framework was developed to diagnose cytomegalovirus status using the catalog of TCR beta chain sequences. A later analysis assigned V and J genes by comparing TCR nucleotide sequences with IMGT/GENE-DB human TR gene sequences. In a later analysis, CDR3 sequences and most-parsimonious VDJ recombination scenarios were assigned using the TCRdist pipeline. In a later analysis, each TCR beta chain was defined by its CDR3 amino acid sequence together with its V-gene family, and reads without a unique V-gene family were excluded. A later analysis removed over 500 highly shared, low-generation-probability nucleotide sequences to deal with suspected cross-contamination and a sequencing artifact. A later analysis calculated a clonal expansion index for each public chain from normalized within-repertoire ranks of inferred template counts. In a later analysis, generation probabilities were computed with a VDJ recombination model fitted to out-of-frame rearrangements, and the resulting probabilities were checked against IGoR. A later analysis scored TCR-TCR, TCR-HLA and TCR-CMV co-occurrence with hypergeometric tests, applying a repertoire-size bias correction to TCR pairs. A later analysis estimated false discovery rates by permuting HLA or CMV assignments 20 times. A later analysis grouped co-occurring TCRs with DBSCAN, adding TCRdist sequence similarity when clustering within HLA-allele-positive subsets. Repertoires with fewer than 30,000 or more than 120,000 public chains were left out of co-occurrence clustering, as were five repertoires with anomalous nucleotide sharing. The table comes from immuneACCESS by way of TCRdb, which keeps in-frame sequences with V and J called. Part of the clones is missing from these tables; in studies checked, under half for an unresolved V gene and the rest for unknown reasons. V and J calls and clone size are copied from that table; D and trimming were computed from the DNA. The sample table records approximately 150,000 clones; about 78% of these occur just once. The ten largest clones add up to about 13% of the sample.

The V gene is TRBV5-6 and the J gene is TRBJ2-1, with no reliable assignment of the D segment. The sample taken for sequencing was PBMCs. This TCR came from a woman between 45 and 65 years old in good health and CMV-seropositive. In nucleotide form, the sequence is TGTGCCAGCACCTTACGACATCTATTAAATGAGCAGTTCTTC. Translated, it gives CASTLRHLLNEQFF.